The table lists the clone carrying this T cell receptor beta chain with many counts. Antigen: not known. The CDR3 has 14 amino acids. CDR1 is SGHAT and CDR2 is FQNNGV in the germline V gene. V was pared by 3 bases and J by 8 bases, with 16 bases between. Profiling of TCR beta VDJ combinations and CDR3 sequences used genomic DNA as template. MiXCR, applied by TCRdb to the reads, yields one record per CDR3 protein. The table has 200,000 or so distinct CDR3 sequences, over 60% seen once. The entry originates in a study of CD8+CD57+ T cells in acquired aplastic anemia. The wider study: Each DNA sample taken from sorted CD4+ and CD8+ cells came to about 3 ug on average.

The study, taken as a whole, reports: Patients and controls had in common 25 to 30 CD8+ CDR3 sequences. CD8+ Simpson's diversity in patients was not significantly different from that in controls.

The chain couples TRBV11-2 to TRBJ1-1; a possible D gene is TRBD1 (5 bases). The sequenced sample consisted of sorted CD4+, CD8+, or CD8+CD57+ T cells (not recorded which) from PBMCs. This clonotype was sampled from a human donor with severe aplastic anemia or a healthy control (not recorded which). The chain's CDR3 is CASSLGGTQVEAFF. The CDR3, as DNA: TGTGCCAGCAGCTTGGGTGGGACGCAAGTGGAAGCTTTCTTT.